This T cell receptor (beta chain) appears in the sequencing data of a study of CD8+ T cells in alopecia areata. Study results and caveats: Normal skin's resident alphabeta T cells are also sequenced in scalp samples. Between patients, shared TCR sequences were less clear than in mice. This was possibly due in part to HLA diversity in the patient population. Clonality exceeded that of normal scalp in lesional scalp, most notably in alopecia totalis/universalis.

From germline, CDR1 is MDHEN and CDR2 SYDVKM. The CDR3 totals 14 residues. PBMCs, the starting material, were the source of sorted CD4+ and CD8+ T cells. Points on this clone: Its antigen is as yet unknown. One junction end does not reproduce the germline sequence, and a read error may be involved. The same CDR3 arises from other DNA sequences in this sample as well.

RNA was extracted and reverse transcribed into cDNA as the sequencing template. The method was immunoSEQ multiplex PCR; TCRdb's version includes in-frame clones alone and lacks a portion of them. The top ten clones hold under 35% of a sample with about 23,000 clones, 50% to 55% of them seen once. This clonotype originated in a human donor with alopecia areata. Sequencing was carried out using NKG2D-high CD8+ T cells sorted from blood. The gene calls are TRBV28 and TRBJ2-7; 11 bases agree with TRBD2. The CDR3 protein is CASSPGLADYEQYF. The CDR3 region has the DNA TGTGCCAGCAGCCCGGGACTAGCGGATTACGAGCAGTATTTC.